This paragraph covers one T cell receptor beta chain sequence. The protocol was immunoSEQ multiplex PCR, while the TCRdb copy is restricted to in-frame clones and leaves out a portion. The profile covers tens of thousands of clones, with over 75% appearing a single time and 45% to 70% taken by the ten largest. This sample was included in a study of OX40 agonist ivuxolimab in advanced cancers. Study summary: Antecedent anti-PD-1, anti-PD-L1 or anti-CTLA-4 therapy was permissible, with around 40% having received some.

Per the germline V gene, CDR1 is MGHRA and CDR2 is YSYEKL. The CDR3 sequence is 14 residues long. V dropped 1 base and J dropped 2 bases, with 8 bases sitting between them. This sequence was found in an adult with an advanced solid tumor such as melanoma, head and neck, liver or kidney cancer. Source: CD4+ or CD8+ T cells sorted from blood, taken in a trial of the OX40 agonist ivuxolimab. The rearrangement uses TRBV4-1 and TRBJ1-2, with a tentative D call TRBD1 (6 bases). CDR3 region: CASSQGTENYGYTF. The CDR3 DNA reads as TGCGCCAGCAGCCAAGGGACAGAGAACTATGGCTACACCTTC.